This T cell receptor beta chain was obtained from a study of beta chain features in type 1 diabetes. CD4+ naive, central memory, regulatory and stem cell-like memory subsets were isolated by sorting on CD45RO/CCR7/CD25/CD127/CD95/CD27. Reverse transcribing all isolated RNA meant expressed TCRB transcripts were sequenced. Assay used: immunoSEQ multiplex PCR; TCRdb lists only in-frame clones, some missing. The table has hundreds of thousands of clones, about a sixth seen once. Notes on the study in general: VDJ junctions sequenced from type 1 diabetes patients showed fewer insertions and more deletions.

About this clone itself: Its target is not known.

The CDR3 spans 13 residues. Trimming took off 5 bases at V and 1 base at J, with 8 bases between the two ends. Germline CDR1 is MDHEN and CDR2 is SYDVKM. The gene calls are TRBV28 and TRBJ1-2; no firm D call. This clonotype was obtained from a woman under 30 in good health. Sequencing was carried out using naive CD4+ T cells from blood. The CDR3 DNA follows: TGTGCCAGCAGTGAGGGCCTTAACTATGGCTACACCTTC. This encodes CASSEGLNYGYTF.